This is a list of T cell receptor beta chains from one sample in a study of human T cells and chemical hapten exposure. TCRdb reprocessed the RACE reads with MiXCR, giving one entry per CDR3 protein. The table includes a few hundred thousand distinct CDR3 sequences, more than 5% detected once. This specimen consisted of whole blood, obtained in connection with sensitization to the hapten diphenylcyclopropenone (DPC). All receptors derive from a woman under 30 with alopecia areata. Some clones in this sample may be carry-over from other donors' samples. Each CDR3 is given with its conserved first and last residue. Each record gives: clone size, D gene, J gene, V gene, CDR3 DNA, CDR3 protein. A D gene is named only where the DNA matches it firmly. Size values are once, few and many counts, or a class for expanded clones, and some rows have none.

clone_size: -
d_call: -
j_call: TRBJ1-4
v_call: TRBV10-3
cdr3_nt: TGTGCCATCAGTAGGAGTAGTAATGAAAAACTGTTTTTT
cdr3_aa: CAISRSSNEKLFF

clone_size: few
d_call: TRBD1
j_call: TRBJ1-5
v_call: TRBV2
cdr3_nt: TGTGCCAGCAGTGAAGCGCTGGGACAGGGGGCCCATAAAGTCCAGCATTTT
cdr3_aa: CASSEALGQGAHKVQHF

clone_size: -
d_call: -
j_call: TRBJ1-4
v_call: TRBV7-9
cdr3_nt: TGTGCCAGCAGCTTAGTTGCAGGATCTGCAACTAATGAAAAACTGTTTTTT
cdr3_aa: CASSLVAGSATNEKLFF

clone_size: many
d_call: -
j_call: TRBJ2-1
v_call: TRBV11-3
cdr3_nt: TGTGCCAGCAGCCCCCGGGGGACGGCCTCCTACAATGAGCAGTTCTTC
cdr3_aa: CASSPRGTASYNEQFF

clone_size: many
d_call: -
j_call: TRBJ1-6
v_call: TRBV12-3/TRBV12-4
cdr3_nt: TGTGCCAGCAGTCCCCCCCGGCAGGGGAGCTCCTATAATTCACCCCTCCACTTT
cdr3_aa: CASSPPRQGSSYNSPLHF

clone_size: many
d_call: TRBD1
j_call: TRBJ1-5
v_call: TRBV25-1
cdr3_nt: TGTGCCAGCACTACCGGGACAGGGGATTGGGATCAGCCCCAGCATTTT
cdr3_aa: CASTTGTGDWDQPQHF

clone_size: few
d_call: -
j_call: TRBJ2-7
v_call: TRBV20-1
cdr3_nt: TGCAGTGCTCCCCGTACGGGGGCGTTATCCTACGAGCAGTACTTC
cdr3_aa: CSAPRTGALSYEQYF

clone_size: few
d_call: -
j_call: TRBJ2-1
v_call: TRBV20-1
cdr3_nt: TGCAGTGCTAGTCGGGGACCTAGCTCCTACAATGAGCAGTTCTTC
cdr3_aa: CSASRGPSSYNEQFF

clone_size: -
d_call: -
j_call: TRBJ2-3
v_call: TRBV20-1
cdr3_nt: TGCAGTGCTGCTCGTCAAAGCACAGATACGCAGTATTTT
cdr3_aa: CSAARQSTDTQYF

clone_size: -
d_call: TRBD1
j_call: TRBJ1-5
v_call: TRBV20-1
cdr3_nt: TGCAGTGCTAGTATTGTCGCGGGACAGATCAATAGCAATCAGCCCCAGCATTTT
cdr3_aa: CSASIVAGQINSNQPQHF

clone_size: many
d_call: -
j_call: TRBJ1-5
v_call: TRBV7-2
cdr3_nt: TGTGCCAGCAGCTTAGGGTCGTCCGGAGCCACCCAGCATTTT
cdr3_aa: CASSLGSSGATQHF

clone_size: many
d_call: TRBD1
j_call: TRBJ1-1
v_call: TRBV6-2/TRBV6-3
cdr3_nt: TGTGCCAGCAGTGCCGGACAGGGAATGAACACTGAAGCTTTCTTT
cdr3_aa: CASSAGQGMNTEAFF

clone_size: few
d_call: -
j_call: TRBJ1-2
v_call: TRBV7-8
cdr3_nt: TGTGCCAGCAGCCCCCATGGCGGAAGCGAGTATGGCTACACCTTC
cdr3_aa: CASSPHGGSEYGYTF

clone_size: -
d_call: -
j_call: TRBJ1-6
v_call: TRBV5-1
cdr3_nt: TGCGCCAGCAGCTTGAGGAGCCCTCCCGGGAATTCACCCCTCCACTTT
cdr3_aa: CASSLRSPPGNSPLHF

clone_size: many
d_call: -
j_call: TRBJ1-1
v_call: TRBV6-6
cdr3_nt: TGTGCCAGCAGTTACCAGGAACACACTGAAGCTTTCTTT
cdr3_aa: CASSYQEHTEAFF

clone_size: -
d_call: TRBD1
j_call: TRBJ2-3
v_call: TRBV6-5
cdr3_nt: TGTGCCAGCAGTTACTCGCTGGCAGGGGGCTCAGATACGCAGTATTTT
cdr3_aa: CASSYSLAGGSDTQYF

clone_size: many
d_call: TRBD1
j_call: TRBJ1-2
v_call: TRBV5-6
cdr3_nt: TGTGCCAGCAGCCAAAGCGCCGGGGACAGGGGGTCAAACTATGGCTACACCTTC
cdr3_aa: CASSQSAGDRGSNYGYTF

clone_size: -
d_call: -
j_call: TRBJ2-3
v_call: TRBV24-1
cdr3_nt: TGTGCCACCAGTGACGCCCAGGTGGATACGCAGTATTTT
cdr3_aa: CATSDAQVDTQYF